The next 2 T cell receptor beta chains were all read from a single sample in a study of blood T cell repertoires in COVID-19. Repertoires were generated with immunoSEQ multiplex PCR, while TCRdb's copy carries only in-frame clones and drops some. Of 95,000 to 150,000 clones in the sample, over 70% are singletons; the top ten hold roughly 5.5%. The sequenced sample consisted of peripheral blood. These receptors were obtained from a man at least 80 years old with active or convalescent COVID-19.

V is TRBV29-1 and J is TRBJ1-1; 7 bases agree with TRBD1. Germline V gene sequence: CDR1 SQVTM, CDR2 ANQGSEA. The CDR3 has 11 residues. The CDR3 nucleotides read TGCAGGGCCGGCTTGGGACAGGAAGCTTTCTTT. Translated: CRAGLGQEAFF.

The table lists this clone with a count of one. The CDR3 region has the DNA TGTGCCAGCAGTTACCCGGCAACAGGGGGCGGCGAGACCCAGTACTTC. Protein product: CASSYPATGGGETQYF. This chain links TRBV6-5 with TRBJ2-5, with TRBD1 matching over 9 bases. This CDR3 comprises 16 residues. Germline assignment: CDR1 MNHEY and CDR2 SVGAGI. V shed 2 bases and J 5 bases; nucleotides not matched to a gene: 9.